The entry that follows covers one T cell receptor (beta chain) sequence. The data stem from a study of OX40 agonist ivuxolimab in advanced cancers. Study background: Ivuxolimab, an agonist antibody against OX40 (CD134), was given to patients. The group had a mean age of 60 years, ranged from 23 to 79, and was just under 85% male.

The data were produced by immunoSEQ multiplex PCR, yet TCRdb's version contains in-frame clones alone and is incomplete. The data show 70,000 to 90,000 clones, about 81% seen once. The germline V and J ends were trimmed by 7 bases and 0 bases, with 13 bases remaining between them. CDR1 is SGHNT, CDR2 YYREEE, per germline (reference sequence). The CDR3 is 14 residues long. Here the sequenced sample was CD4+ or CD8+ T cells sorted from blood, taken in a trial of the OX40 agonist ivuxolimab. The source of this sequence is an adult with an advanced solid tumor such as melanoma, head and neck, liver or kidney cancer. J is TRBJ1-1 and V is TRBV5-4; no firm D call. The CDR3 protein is CASLSGPLNTEAFF. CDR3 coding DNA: TGTGCCAGCCTCTCCGGGCCCTTGAACACTGAAGCTTTCTTT.